A selection of T cell receptor beta chains follows, all from one sample in a study of cytomegalovirus exposure and HLA in healthy donors. Using immunoSEQ multiplex PCR, the repertoire was profiled, and TCRdb retains in-frame clones only, with some absent. The sample carries 70,000 to 85,000 clones, around 60% recorded once. The sample comprised PBMCs. The receptors were gathered from a male donor in good health and CMV-seropositive. CDR3s include the opening cysteine and the closing phenylalanine or tryptophan. The D gene is left open where the match is weak. Size is stated for part of the rows, as once, few or many counts, or as a class when the clone is expanded.

abundance: NA
d_gene: TRBD2
j_gene: TRBJ2-2
v_gene: TRBV10-3
CDR3aa: CAISEPGTSVNTGELFF
CDR3nt: TGTGCCATCAGTGAGCCGGGGACTAGCGTGAACACCGGGGAGCTGTTTTTT

abundance: NA
d_gene: TRBD2
j_gene: TRBJ2-1
v_gene: TRBV9
CDR3aa: CASSDGTSGDLSSYNEQFF
CDR3nt: TGTGCCAGCAGCGACGGGACTAGCGGGGACTTAAGCTCCTACAATGAGCAGTTCTTC

abundance: NA
d_gene: NA
j_gene: TRBJ2-7
v_gene: TRBV7-3
CDR3aa: CASSLTHASGGYEQYF
CDR3nt: TGTGCCAGCAGCTTAACCCACGCCAGCGGAGGTTACGAGCAGTACTTC

abundance: NA
d_gene: TRBD1
j_gene: TRBJ2-5
v_gene: TRBV15
CDR3aa: CATSRGTGIETQYF
CDR3nt: TGTGCCACCAGCAGAGGGACAGGGATCGAGACCCAGTACTTC

abundance: NA
d_gene: NA
j_gene: TRBJ2-1
v_gene: TRBV5-1
CDR3aa: CASSLGRANEQFF
CDR3nt: TGCGCCAGCAGCTTGGGGAGGGCTAATGAGCAGTTCTTC

abundance: NA
d_gene: TRBD2
j_gene: TRBJ2-3
v_gene: TRBV7-9
CDR3aa: CSSFSGSGTDTQYF
CDR3nt: TGTTCCAGCTTTAGCGGGTCCGGCACAGATACGCAGTATTTT

abundance: NA
d_gene: TRBD1
j_gene: TRBJ1-1
v_gene: TRBV28
CDR3aa: CASSFARQGPNTEAFF
CDR3nt: TGTGCCAGCAGTTTTGCCCGACAGGGACCGAACACTGAAGCTTTCTTT

abundance: many
d_gene: NA
j_gene: TRBJ1-4
v_gene: TRBV27
CDR3aa: CASSSLFRELGEKLFF
CDR3nt: TGTGCCAGCAGTTCCCTATTCCGGGAGCTAGGGGAAAAACTGTTTTTT

abundance: NA
d_gene: TRBD2
j_gene: TRBJ2-1
v_gene: TRBV28
CDR3aa: CASSLSFSGDGYNEQFF
CDR3nt: TGTGCCAGCAGTCTCTCATTTAGCGGGGATGGATACAATGAGCAGTTCTTC

abundance: NA
d_gene: NA
j_gene: TRBJ2-5
v_gene: TRBV18
CDR3aa: CASSHKETQYF
CDR3nt: TGTGCCAGCTCACATAAAGAGACCCAGTACTTC

abundance: NA
d_gene: TRBD1
j_gene: TRBJ2-5
v_gene: TRBV9
CDR3aa: CASSVGGQGSRETQYF
CDR3nt: TGTGCCAGCAGCGTAGGGGGACAGGGGAGTCGAGAGACCCAGTACTTC

abundance: NA
d_gene: TRBD1
j_gene: TRBJ2-1
v_gene: TRBV5-1
CDR3aa: CASSMDRVDEQFF
CDR3nt: TGCGCCAGCAGCATGGACAGGGTGGATGAGCAGTTCTTC

abundance: NA
d_gene: TRBD2
j_gene: TRBJ2-2
v_gene: TRBV7-3
CDR3aa: CASSQYPREGRTGELFF
CDR3nt: TGTGCCAGCAGCCAATACCCTCGGGAGGGCCGCACCGGGGAGCTGTTTTTT

abundance: once
d_gene: TRBD1
j_gene: TRBJ1-3
v_gene: TRBV18
CDR3aa: CASSPPSGTGLSGNTIYF
CDR3nt: TGTGCCAGCTCACCCCCTTCCGGGACAGGCCTCTCTGGAAACACCATATATTTT

abundance: NA
d_gene: NA
j_gene: TRBJ2-2
v_gene: TRBV15
CDR3aa: CATSRDRHQGSGELFF
CDR3nt: TGTGCCACCAGCAGAGATCGGCACCAGGGTTCCGGGGAGCTGTTTTTT

abundance: few
d_gene: TRBD1
j_gene: TRBJ1-6
v_gene: TRBV7-8
CDR3aa: CASSSGTGGNSPLHF
CDR3nt: TGTGCCAGCAGCAGCGGGACAGGGGGTAATTCACCCCTCCACTTT

abundance: NA
d_gene: NA
j_gene: TRBJ1-2
v_gene: TRBV5-6
CDR3aa: CASSLDRVDYGYTF
CDR3nt: TGTGCCAGCAGCTTGGACAGGGTGGACTATGGCTACACCTTC